This TCR beta chain was sequenced for a study of regulatory T cells in long-lasting Graves disease. As for the study in general: Freshly diagnosed Graves' patients had used antithyroid drugs for under 3 months.

Findings and caveats of the study: The persistent group shared fewer than 3,500 public clonotypes, more than the approximately 880 shared by new patients.

Assembly of TCR beta libraries relied on iRepertoire HTBI primers together with Arm-PCR of CDR3 regions. TCRdb independently ran MiXCR on the multiplex PCR reads; one entry per CDR3 protein. The table lists fewer than 350,000 distinct CDR3 sequences, about 18% of them singletons. As concerns this clonotype: Its target is not known.

Time point specified: newly diagnosed GD, antithyroid drugs for less than 3 months. Isolated PBMC RNA provided the starting material for the TCR library. The source is a female donor with Graves disease. This sample comprised peripheral blood mononuclear cells (PBMCs), obtained at new diagnosis, from a patient treated with antithyroid drugs.

The CDR3, as DNA: TGTGCCAGCAGTGAAGCGCCAGGTTGGCAGGGTGGGGGCTACACCTTC. It is translated as CASSEAPGWQGGGYTF. The rearrangement joins TRBV6-1 to TRBJ1-2; weak D call: TRBD1 (5 bases). Trimming shortened V by 0 bases and J by 8 bases, and 19 bases separated the two germline ends. This CDR3 is built from 16 residues. Germline-derived CDR1 and CDR2 are MNHNS and SASEGT.